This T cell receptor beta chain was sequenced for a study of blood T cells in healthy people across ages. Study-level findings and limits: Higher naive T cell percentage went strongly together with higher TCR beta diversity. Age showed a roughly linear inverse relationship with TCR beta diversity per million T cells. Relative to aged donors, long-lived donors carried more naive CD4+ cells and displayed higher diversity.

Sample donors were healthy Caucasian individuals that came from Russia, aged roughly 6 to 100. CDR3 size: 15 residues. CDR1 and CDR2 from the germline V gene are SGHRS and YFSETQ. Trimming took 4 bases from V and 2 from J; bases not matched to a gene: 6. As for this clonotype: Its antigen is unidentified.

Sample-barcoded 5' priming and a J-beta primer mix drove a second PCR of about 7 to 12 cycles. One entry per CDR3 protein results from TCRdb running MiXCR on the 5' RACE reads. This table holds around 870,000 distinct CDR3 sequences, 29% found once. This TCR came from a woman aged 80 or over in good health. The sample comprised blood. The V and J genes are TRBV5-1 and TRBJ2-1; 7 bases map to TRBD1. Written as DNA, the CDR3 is TGCGCCAGCAGCGGCAGCGGACAGGCCTACAATGAGCAGTTCTTC. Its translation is CASSGSGQAYNEQFF.